The TCR beta chain under discussion was sequenced for a study of CD8+ T cells in alopecia areata. General study points: Greater clonality was observed in lesional scalp samples, especially alopecia totalis/universalis, versus normal scalp. The study found TCR sharing across patients less clear than in mice, possibly for HLA reasons. Having just one nonresponder leaves the connection between baseline CD8+ expansion and response unresolved.

Treatment in this sample: oral pan-JAK inhibitor, 5-10 mg twice daily. V was shortened by 4 bases and J by 4 bases, with 20 bases between the two germline ends. Germline V CDR1 and CDR2: LGHNA, YSLEER. The CDR3 extends over 18 amino acids. Once RNA had been extracted, it was reverse transcribed into cDNA to act as the sequencing template. Profiled with immunoSEQ multiplex PCR; TCRdb holds only in-frame clones, not every one. The sample holds 85,000 to 95,000 clones, 70% to 85% seen once. Regarding this clone: What it binds is unknown.

The specimen was CD8+ T cells sorted from blood, collected around week 46, from a patient treated with tofacitinib. This receptor was obtained from a human donor with alopecia areata. V gene TRBV4-3 combines with J gene TRBJ2-6; D is possibly TRBD2 (6 bases). CDR3 in DNA: TGCGCCAGCAGCCCCACTTTAGTGGGAGGCGAAGGGGCCAACGTCCTGACTTTC. It encodes CASSPTLVGGEGANVLTF.